Only a few counts were recorded for the clone carrying this TCR beta chain. Antigen specificity is unknown. These data come from a study of beta chain features in type 1 diabetes. General study points: Naive, central memory and Treg TCRB repertoires appeared more alike in patients than in healthy donors.

V gave up 4 bases and J gave up 0 bases; unmatched junction bases: 2. The CDR3 runs to 16 residues. The germline gives CDR1 SGHNT, CDR2 YYREEE (reference sequence). The study reverse transcribed the entire isolated RNA, so it sequenced expressed TCRB transcripts. The repertoire was sequenced with immunoSEQ multiplex PCR; TCRdb's copy has only in-frame clones and lacks some. The sample records hundreds of thousands of clones, 14% being singletons. Sorting that relied on CD45RO/CCR7/CD25/CD127/CD95/CD27 yielded CD4+ naive, central memory, regulatory and stem cell-like memory cells. This receptor was obtained from a man aged 30 to 45 in good health. The sequencing sample was made of central memory CD4+ T cells from blood. The chain uses TRBV5-4 and TRBJ2-3; TRBD2 aligns across 13 bases. For the CDR3, the DNA is TGTGCCAGCAGCAAGGGACTAGCGGGGAGCACAGATACGCAGTATTTT. It is translated as CASSKGLAGSTDTQYF.